This TCR beta chain comes out of a study of graft-versus-host responses after intestinal transplantation. V shed 2 bases, J shed 6 bases, and the junction held 4 bases outside the gene matches. This CDR3 spans 16 amino acids. Germline V CDR1 and CDR2: LGHNA, YSLEER. TCRdb's table, derived via immunoSEQ multiplex PCR, lists solely in-frame clones and lacks some. The data show some 45,000 clones, about 94% seen once. Study conclusions and caveats: Circulating GvH clones peaking coincided with falling HvG clones soon after transplant. Detection of GvH clones occurred in recipient marrow, and some had their first appearance in ileum or blood.

Comment on this clone: Its antigen is not identified.

This receptor was identified in a human patient who received an intestinal transplant, so some T cells may come from the graft donor. The chain has TRBV4-3 and TRBJ2-2; 12 positions match TRBD1. Sequencing used PBMCs, obtained about 320 days after intestinal transplant. Here the CDR3 DNA reads TGCGCCAGCAGCCAACCGGGACAGGGGGCCTCCGGGGAGCTGTTTTTT. It specifies CASSQPGQGASGELFF.